This T cell receptor beta chain was recorded in a study of Ad26.COV2.S vaccination and SARS-CoV-2 variants (dated by TCRdb to about 2021). In terms of the full investigation: Vaccine-arm donors were drawn from COV1001, a multicentre, randomized, double-blind, placebo-controlled phase I-IIa trial of Ad26.COV2.S in healthy adults. Ad26.COV2.S was administered intramuscularly at a dose of 5x10^10 or 1x10^11 viral particles, either as one shot or as two shots given 56 days apart. TCRbeta repertoire sequencing was used to assess the specificity and breadth of SARS-CoV-2-reactive T cell receptors after Ad26.COV2.S vaccination. The TCR-sequenced set comprised about 32 samples: around 20 Ad26.COV2.S vaccine recipients, 5 placebo recipients and 8 SARS-CoV-2 convalescent individuals. Trial participants were randomized into five groups of five, in which low-dose or high-dose Ad26.COV2.S was given once or twice, or placebo was given on both occasions. Investigators remained blinded to trial group allocation during experiments and outcome assessment.

The immunoSEQ Assay was used to sequence TCRbeta CDR3 regions. After extraction, genomic DNA underwent amplification by bias-controlled multiplex PCR, followed by high-throughput sequencing. In the source study's methods: To quantify the absolute abundance of each unique TCRbeta CDR3 region, sequences were collapsed and filtered. T cell fraction was estimated by normalization of TCRbeta template counts to usable DNA, with usable DNA being measured through amplification of reference genes present in all nucleated cells. Repertoire TCRs were annotated as SARS-CoV-2-specific by exact matching of V gene, CDR3 amino acid sequence and J gene to a known reactive TCR set. The reference SARS-CoV-2 TCR set was derived from MIRA and filtered for enrichment in COVID-19-positive ImmuneCODE repertoires, a step that removed public or cross-reactive TCRs. Using the MIRA antigens, annotated TCRs were further analysed by specific ORF or by position within an ORF. Breadth was defined as the number of annotated unique rearrangements divided by the total number of unique productive rearrangements, and depth was defined as the summed frequency of the annotated unique rearrangements. Two-sided Wilcoxon rank-sum tests were used to compare TCR breadth between groups. TCRdb took this table from immuneACCESS and kept in-frame rearrangements with V and J called. Such tables lack part of the clones; where checked against another copy, unresolved V genes explain under half of the gap, and the rest is unexplained. V and J calls and clone size are those listed in that table; D and trimming were worked out from the DNA. The sample has some 290,000 clones on record, just under 85% of them singletons. The ten largest clones take up approximately 2.1% of the sample.

The study at large found these results: After vaccination, spike-specific CD8+ and CD4+ T cell responses were reported to show substantial breadth. The authors noted that total T cell responses may have been underestimated by the TCR breadth and depth analyses. Vaccine and placebo recipients had comparable non-spike TCR breadth, which fits with the vaccine containing only spike. Higher spike-specific TCR breadth was observed in Ad26.COV2.S recipients than in placebo recipients (P = 0.0014). Comparing responses between vaccine doses or regimens was not something the study was powered to do.

Comment on this clone: No cognate antigen has been identified for it. Per-base qualities were not stored, and no clone one base away is much larger.

The intended sense of this specimen's treatment or condition label: roughly 18 received Ad26.COV2.S at low or high dose, single or two shots; about 5 received placebo; per-sample allocation not given. Repertoires of vaccine and placebo recipients were sequenced from samples collected on day 63 after the first injection. Between 29 July and 7 August 2020, Cohort 1b enrolled 25 adults aged 18-55 years at one site in Boston, USA. Ad26.COV2.S was a replication-incompetent adenovirus type 26 vector expressing a prefusion-stabilized SARS-CoV-2 spike protein from the original Wuhan strain. This TCR derives from a person aged 18-60 years who received the Ad26.COV2.S COVID-19 vaccine or a placebo. The sequences come from peripheral blood, collected in a trial of Ad26.COV2.S vaccine versus placebo.

The bases read TGTGCCAGCAGCTTGGAGACACCCTACTATGGCTACACCTTC. Its translation reads: CASSLETPYYGYTF. The chain employs TRBV7-9 and TRBJ1-2, with no confident D gene call. V is cut by 3 bases and J by 3 bases, and the space between the germline ends is 11 bases. Counted from cysteine to phenylalanine, this CDR3 has 14 amino acids. CDR3 DNA is the only sequence kept; it has 42 bases, read in frame from the first base. CDR1 and CDR2 are read off the germline V gene (reference sequence) as SEHNR and FQNEAQ.